Below, one T cell receptor (beta chain) is given with its context. As yet, its antigen is unknown. The entry originates in a study of cytotoxic CD8 clonotypes in ibrutinib-treated CLL. The germline V gene has CDR1 SQVTM and CDR2 ANQGSEA. This CDR3 is 14 amino acids long. V shed 0 bases and J shed 2 bases, with 10 bases lying between them. With sequencing, the targeted depth ranged from 1 in 200,000 to 1 in 1 million T cells. The protocol was immunoSEQ multiplex PCR, while the TCRdb copy is restricted to in-frame clones and leaves out a portion. The repertoire holds approximately 200,000 clones, with 72% as singletons. Whole-study findings and limits: Increased clonality at ibrutinib response gave way to a return toward baseline at progression. There were few public clonotypes, and on treatment they contracted or stayed stable.

The TCR sequence derives from a human donor with chronic lymphocytic leukemia. The material sequenced was PBMCs, taken after 24 months of ibrutinib treatment. The chain links TRBV29-1 to TRBJ1-2, with D uncertain. The CDR3 spells CSVEDRGTNYGYTF. CDR3 nucleotide sequence: TGCAGCGTTGAAGATCGGGGAACGAACTATGGCTACACCTTC.